Each of the 18 T cell receptor beta chains below was sequenced from the same sample in a study of early T cells in non-severe SARS-CoV-2 infection. TCRdb analysed the 5' RACE reads with MiXCR anew, one entry per CDR3 protein. In the table there are tens of thousands of distinct CDR3 sequences, more than 4.5% of which are singletons. The sample comprised whole blood. The receptor source for this set is an adult who was a healthcare worker with PCR-confirmed SARS-CoV-2 infection or an uninfected control (not recorded which).

This clonotype was observed many times. The chain couples TRBV7-9 to TRBJ2-7; 8 bases match TRBD2. This CDR3 has 13 residues. J gave up 9 bases and V 5 bases, and 9 bases lay outside the gene matches. Germline CDR1 reads SEHNR; CDR2 reads FQNEAQ (reference sequence). The CDR3 DNA reads TGTGCCAGCAGCCCGCCCGGGGGGGCTATGCAGTACTTC. This codes for CASSPPGGAMQYF.

This clonotype was counted ten times or more. The chain combines TRBV2 with TRBJ1-2; D is unresolved. The CDR3 sequence is 11 residues long. The V and J ends lost 8 bases and 8 bases respectively, with 12 bases between them. The V gene's germline CDR1 is SNHLY and CDR2 FYNNEI. CDR3 amino acids: CASATTIGYTF. CDR3 in DNA: TGTGCCAGCGCGACTACTATCGGCTACACCTTC.

This clonotype was detected many times. The genes are TRBV11-2 and TRBJ2-2; D not resolved. In germline, CDR1 is SGHAT, CDR2 FQNNGV. With 7 bases removed from V and 1 base from J, the gap between germline ends came to 13 bases. This CDR3 contains 15 residues. The CDR3 coding sequence is TGTGCCAGCATCCTAGGATGGGGGAACACCGGGGAGCTGTTTTTT. Translation gives CASILGWGNTGELFF.

This chain links TRBV2 with TRBJ2-6; tentatively, D is TRBD2 (6 bases). V was cut by 6 bases and J by 3 bases, with 12 bases left in between. Germline V gene data show CDR1 as SNHLY and CDR2 as FYNNEI. The CDR3 loop spans 15 amino acids. The CDR3 protein is CASSLTRGGANVLTF. In nucleotides, the CDR3 is TGTGCCAGCAGCCTGACTAGAGGTGGGGCCAACGTCCTGACTTTC.

This clonotype has at least ten counts. The CDR3 nucleotides read TGTGCCAGCTCACTGGACAGCAAAGACACTGAAGCTTTCTTT. It is translated as CASSLDSKDTEAFF. The rearrangement joins TRBV18 to TRBJ1-1; D perhaps matches TRBD1 (6 bases). This CDR3 is 14 amino acids long. V lost 4 bases, J lost 3 bases, and 12 bases lay in between. The germline V gene encodes CDR1 KGHSH and CDR2 LQKENI.

This clonotype appeared many times. The gene calls are TRBV7-2 and TRBJ2-1, with TRBD2 matching 12 bases. CDR3 length: 14 amino acids. Trimming at V came to 5 bases and at J to 6 bases, leaving 2 bases not matched to a gene. CDR1 and CDR2 from the germline V gene are SGHTA and FQGNSA. In DNA, the CDR3 is TGTGCCAGCAGCCGACTAGCGGGGGCCAATGAGCAGTTCTTC. Its translation: CASSRLAGANEQFF.

This clonotype showed up just a few times. The rearrangement uses TRBV6-5 and TRBJ1-1; D may be TRBD1 (6 bases). The CDR3 has 13 residues. Germline CDR1 reads MNHEY; CDR2 reads SVGAGI. Trimming pared 5 bases from V and 3 bases from J, leaving 10 bases between. CDR3 loop: CASSNQGYTEAFF. The CDR3 DNA is TGTGCCAGCAGTAACCAGGGGTACACTGAAGCTTTCTTT.

This clonotype was recorded many times. The genes are TRBV20-1 and TRBJ2-7; 8 bases agree with TRBD1. Trimming at V came to 5 bases and at J to 2 bases, leaving 8 bases not matched to a gene. The CDR3 is 14 amino acids. Germline CDR1 and CDR2: DFQATT and SNEGSKA (reference sequence). The CDR3 sequence is CSALQQTGAYEQYF. The CDR3 DNA reads TGCAGTGCTCTCCAACAGACAGGGGCCTACGAGCAGTACTTC.

There are a few counts of this clonotype. The chain uses TRBV5-4 and TRBJ2-1, with 14 bases identical to TRBD2. J gave up 0 bases and V 0 bases, and 2 bases lay outside the gene matches. The germline gives CDR1 SGHNT, CDR2 YYREEE (reference sequence). CDR3 size: 18 residues. The CDR3 protein is CASSLGGLAGVSYNEQFF. The CDR3 coding sequence is TGTGCCAGCAGCTTGGGGGGACTAGCGGGAGTCTCCTACAATGAGCAGTTCTTC.

This clonotype was detected ten times or more. The gene calls are TRBV6-2 or TRBV6-3 and TRBJ2-1; D call uncertain. Deletions cut 4 bases from V and 10 bases from J, with 20 bases between. The CDR3 contains 15 residues. CDR1 and CDR2 from the germline V gene are MNHEY and SVGEGT. CDR3 DNA sequence: TGTGCCAGCAGTTTGCCCAAATTCCCTGCCATGGAGCAGTTCTTC. Its translation: CASSLPKFPAMEQFF.

This clonotype was seen many times. The chain carries TRBV10-3 and TRBJ1-6, with 9 bases fitting TRBD1. Losses at the gene ends were 6 bases for V and 6 bases for J; bases not matched to a gene: 6. The CDR3 sequence is 15 residues long. Germline CDR1 ENHRY, CDR2 SYGVKD. In DNA, the CDR3 is TGTGCCATCAGGGACAGGGGAACTTCTAATTCACCCCTCCACTTT. It is translated as CAIRDRGTSNSPLHF.

Many counts were recorded for this clonotype. J is TRBJ1-6 and V is TRBV5-1; 8 bases align to TRBD1. The CDR3 consists of 16 residues. From germline, CDR1 is SGHRS and CDR2 YFSETQ. Losses at the gene ends were 3 bases for V and 11 bases for J; bases not matched to a gene: 13. The CDR3 DNA follows: TGCGCCAGCAGCTGGGGAGGACAGGGCCAGGGGGCACCCCTCCACTTT. Its protein product is CASSWGGQGQGAPLHF. The full variable domain, with the rest looked up from reference TRBV5-1 and TRBJ1-6, is KAGVTQTPRYLIKTRGQQVTLSCSPISGHRSVSWYQQTPGQGLQFLFEYFSETQRNKGNFPGRFSGRQFSNSRSEMNVSTLELGDSALYLCASSWGGQGQGAPLHFGNGTRLTVT.

This clonotype has a handful of counts. CDR3 in DNA: TGTGCCAGCAGTTACTCGTCGTCTCTCGAGCAGTACTTC. Residues: CASSYSSSLEQYF. This rearrangement joins TRBV6-5 to TRBJ2-7; D gene uncertain. The germline CDR1 and CDR2 sequences are MNHEY and SVGAGI. Trimming took 0 bases from V and 6 from J, leaving 9 bases between them. The CDR3 is 13 amino acids.

This clonotype has a count of ten or more. J is TRBJ1-3 and V is TRBV19; D remains ambiguous. Trimming removed 5 bases from V and 0 bases from J, with 11 bases in between. The CDR3 totals 15 residues. Germline lookup yields CDR1 LNHDA and CDR2 SQIVND (reference sequence). CDR3 region: CASSQASISGNTIYF. The CDR3 DNA sequence: TGTGCCAGTAGTCAGGCCTCTATCTCTGGAAACACCATATATTTT. The full variable domain, completed using reference TRBV19 and TRBJ1-3, is DGGITQSPKYLFRKEGQNVTLSCEQNLNHDAMYWYRQDPGQGLRLIYYSQIVNDFQKGDIAEGYSVSREKKESFPLTVTSAQKNPTAFYLCASSQASISGNTIYFGEGSWLTVV.

This clonotype has ten or more counts. This chain links TRBV2 with TRBJ1-2; D call uncertain. V was clipped by 4 bases and J by 6 bases, with 12 bases between them. Germline-derived CDR1 and CDR2 are SNHLY and FYNNEI. This CDR3 has 13 amino acids. The DNA for the CDR3 is TGTGCCAGCAGTGCCCGGGGATCGGATGGCTACACCTTC. Protein: CASSARGSDGYTF.

This clonotype was observed many times. V and J are TRBV18 and TRBJ2-1; 7 positions match TRBD2. The germline CDR1 and CDR2 sequences are KGHSH and LQKENI. After removal of 3 bases from V and 8 bases from J, the junction contained 7 bases not matched to a gene. The CDR3 is 14 amino acids. This CDR3 reads CASSPGTIVHEQFF. CDR3 sequence (DNA): TGTGCCAGCTCACCTGGGACTATTGTCCATGAGCAGTTCTTC.

This clonotype is classed as medium-sized. The chain uses TRBV3-1 and TRBJ1-3, with D perhaps matching TRBD1 (5 bases). This CDR3 contains 17 residues. V was clipped by 0 bases and J by 0 bases, with 12 bases between them. CDR1 and CDR2 (germline): LGHDT, YNNKEL (reference sequence). The CDR3 reads CASSQEPTVRSGNTIYF. Here the CDR3 DNA reads TGTGCCAGCAGCCAAGAGCCGACAGTGCGCTCTGGAAACACCATATATTTT. The full variable domain, in which reference TRBV3-1 and TRBJ1-3 provide the parts outside the CDR3, is DTAVSQTPKYLVTQMGNDKSIKCEQNLGHDTMYWYKQDSKKFLKIMFSYNNKELIINETVPNRFSPKSPDKAHLNLHINSLELGDSAVYFCASSQEPTVRSGNTIYFGEGSWLTVV.

This clonotype was seen a few times. The chain links TRBV6-5 to TRBJ1-1; D not certain. The CDR3 is made up of 10 amino acids. Trimming cost V 10 bases and J 4 bases, with 7 bases left between them. Germline V gene data show CDR1 as MNHEY and CDR2 as SVGAGI. CDR3 sequence: CATKGTEAFF. CDR3 nucleotides: TGTGCCACGAAGGGCACTGAAGCTTTCTTT.